This is a list of T cell receptor beta chains from one sample in a study of identical twins. A single record per CDR3 protein comes from TCRdb applying MiXCR to the 5' RACE reads. The table records about 720,000 distinct CDR3 sequences, around 8.6% of them present only once. These same records also appear under a second study, on yellow fever vaccine responses in identical twins.

Sequenced sample: PBMCs. Receptor source: a woman aged 18-35 years in good health. Each CDR3 is given without its conserved first and last residue. D genes are given only for firm matches.

CDR3 length,J gene,V gene,D gene,CDR3 protein
13,TRBJ2-1,TRBV13,TRBD2,ASRRGESSYNEQF
13,TRBJ2-3,TRBV20-1,.,SASPLAERHDTQY
12,TRBJ2-1,TRBV6-2/TRBV6-3,TRBD2,ASSWYSGSNEQF
12,TRBJ2-3,TRBV10-3,TRBD2,AITAGLEPDTQY
12,TRBJ2-7,TRBV5-6,.,ASSLVPGWGEQY
17,TRBJ1-4,TRBV15,TRBD1,ATSRWGLTGIETNEKLF
11,TRBJ2-7,TRBV4-3,.,ASATGTSYEQY
12,TRBJ1-2,TRBV24-1,.,ATSDTGTGYGYT
13,TRBJ2-5,TRBV29-1,TRBD2,SVDSASGSSETQY
14,TRBJ2-2,TRBV29-1,.,SVRRPGTSNTGELF
13,TRBJ2-7,TRBV6-5,.,ASSYSTGQGHEQY
14,TRBJ2-7,TRBV30,.,AWSVGLQGKSYEQY
14,TRBJ2-1,TRBV6-4,.,ASSESWPGPYNEQF
10,TRBJ1-2,TRBV28,.,ASSSQEKGYT
18,TRBJ1-1,TRBV20-1,.,SARDPLGDSRSTQNTEAF
11,TRBJ2-5,TRBV12-3/TRBV12-4,.,ASSLWGGETQY
11,TRBJ2-3,TRBV12-3/TRBV12-4,.,ASSLRGLDTQY
13,TRBJ2-3,TRBV6-5,.,ASSWSWAGTDTQY
13,TRBJ2-3,TRBV6-1,.,ALRPGQGDPDTQY
15,TRBJ2-2,TRBV28,TRBD2,ASSSSLAATYTGELF
11,TRBJ2-1,TRBV10-3,.,AIREVQGNEQF
13,TRBJ1-5,TRBV5-1,.,ASSFGGVGNQPQH
10,TRBJ1-2,TRBV20-1,.,SAPAPDYGYT
13,TRBJ2-1,TRBV6-2/TRBV6-3,.,ASSAPKTHYNEQF
13,TRBJ2-7,TRBV5-1,.,ASSFSLREGYEQY
13,TRBJ1-1,TRBV14,TRBD1,ASSAQTGARTEAF
12,TRBJ2-3,TRBV5-1,.,ASSFERFTDTQY
16,TRBJ2-5,TRBV12-3/TRBV12-4,TRBD2,ASSLAVKGLAGGETQY
12,TRBJ2-7,TRBV7-2,TRBD1,ASSPSYRGYEQY
11,TRBJ2-7,TRBV27,.,ASSFSEDGEQY
13,TRBJ2-5,TRBV5-5,.,ASSLIWGGQETQY
12,TRBJ2-5,TRBV2,.,ASQKTVSQETQY
10,TRBJ1-1,TRBV12-3/TRBV12-4,.,ATRRLGDEAF
14,TRBJ2-6,TRBV5-5,.,ASSFLHYSGANVLT
13,TRBJ2-5,TRBV15,.,ATSRDQGIGETQY
15,TRBJ2-1,TRBV6-4,.,ASSDSYAGPSYNEQF
13,TRBJ2-7,TRBV3-1,TRBD2,ASSQEWTSVYEQY
14,TRBJ2-3,TRBV20-1,TRBD2,SARRDGLAGGNTQY
12,TRBJ2-3,TRBV24-1,.,ATSPDSSTDTQY
13,TRBJ2-5,TRBV10-2,TRBD2,ASSELLAGVETQY
14,TRBJ2-3,TRBV7-9,TRBD1,ASSSPGTGGPDTQY
13,TRBJ1-5,TRBV5-1,.,ASSLVAGSGQPQH